This T cell receptor (beta chain) was profiled in a study of cytomegalovirus exposure and HLA in healthy donors (dated by TCRdb to about 2017). Broadly, across the study: According to an earlier analysis of a few hundred of the donors, about 179 million T cells yielded 90 million to 130 million unique TCR beta sequences and more than 250 Gb of sequence data. An early release that covered 500 to 800 HLA-typed donors contained approximately 300 gigabases of sequencing data and 85 million to 100 million unique TCR sequences. Among the 398 genotyped donors, more than 70% belonged to the genetic ancestry cluster associated with self-reported Caucasian donors. The study aimed to test whether cataloging public T cell receptors could reveal signatures of past pathogen exposure. The study used immunosequencing to profile the T cell repertoires of approximately 650 subjects and linked those repertoires to cytomegalovirus serostatus. Along with the approximately 600-subject first cohort, a separate validation cohort of over a hundred different subjects was used. To predict cytomegalovirus infection status, the study combined high-throughput TCR immunosequencing, statistical association of individual TCRs with disease status, and machine learning. A later analysis re-examined previously published TCR beta repertoires from roughly 720 donors and added high-resolution HLA genotyping to investigate patterns of TCR occurrence. Rather than drawing on any new phenotypic data, the later analysis identified candidate immune exposures from TCR beta sequences and the way those sequences occurred across donors. To decide whether each TCR beta V gene segment behaved as functional or pseudogenic, an earlier analysis of some 600 of the donors relied on high-throughput TCR beta sequencing. Alongside the repertoire data, information on donor age, sex, ethnicity and CMV serostatus was compiled. A later genetic analysis took genome-wide SNP genotypes for about 55% of the roughly 700 donors and used that subset as a discovery cohort. All discovery cohort repertoires had been generated using a single sequencing platform. Class I and class II HLA loci were covered by the typing at four-digit resolution. Typing coverage varied by locus: roughly 629-640 donors for A, B, C, DRB1 and DQB1; roughly 520 for DQA1; 606 for DPA1; around 490 for DPB1. Because of strong linkage in the cohort, roughly five DR-DQ haplotypes were treated as single units for association and clustering. On average, 235,054 unique TCR beta nucleotide sequences were sequenced per donor among 350 to 400 genotyped donors of the cohort, with roughly 20% of those sequences being non-productive.

The paper's findings and limits, for the study overall: When HLA alleles, especially DR and DQ, strongly co-occurred, attributing TCR associations to individual alleles was difficult. Linkage disequilibrium might explain the correlated functional status among segregating V segments, but an unknown experimental factor could not be excluded. The classifier was reported to diagnose cytomegalovirus status with high specificity and sensitivity in both the original cohort and the validation cohort. In an earlier analysis of a few hundred of the donors, most TCR beta V segments were observed in productive rearrangements about 87% or about 30% of the time, broadly matching IMGT annotations. A cluster of highly shared sequence variants was judged likely to be a technical artifact of the sequencing pipeline. According to a later analysis, TCR association rates differed among HLA loci, with DRB1 alleles showing the most associated TCRs and HLA-C alleles showing the fewest. A total of some 180 TCR beta chains were listed by the study as associated with cytomegalovirus. Because some donors lacked HLA typing at each locus, the association tests relied only on the typed subset. It was suggested by the authors that the approach could potentially be generalized to other disease states and immunological phenotypes. Seventeen rarely observed V segments, including chromosome 9 orphons, were excluded from the earlier analysis of a few hundred of the donors because counts were too low. In a later analysis, several top co-occurrence clusters were reported to appear linked to parvovirus B19, influenza, CMV and Epstein-Barr virus. The only immune exposure information available for the cohort was CMV serostatus. In this cohort, only TCR beta chains were sequenced, and detectable features were limited by the absence of alpha or paired-chain data. Specific HLA alleles were associated with 15,000 to 20,000 TCR beta sequences at a false discovery rate of 0.05 in a later analysis. V-gene and J-gene trimming of TCR beta chains was associated with a missense DCLRE1C variant in a later genetic analysis, and the association was replicated in an independent cohort. A later genetic analysis reported fewer N-insertions in productive TCRs among donors in an Asian-associated ancestry cluster than the 666-donor mean. In vitro tests confirmed that a few of the cytomegalovirus-associated TCR beta chains recognize cytomegalovirus antigens. Compared with equally common non-associated chains, HLA-associated TCR beta chains in a later analysis were more clonally expanded and had lower generation probabilities. Across donors, most TCR sequences were observed very rarely, whereas some public TCRs were present in many individuals. A further reported finding was that TCR beta sequences accurately predicted the HLA-A and HLA-B alleles for most subjects in the first cohort. A later analysis found that most CMV-associated TCR beta chains appeared HLA-restricted, with HLA associations seemingly driven largely by CMV exposure. Some IMGT-functional V segments, including TRBV6-2 and TRBV6-3, could not be told apart with the 87-base-pair reads, so those segments were excluded. Roughly uniform sequencing depth across donors was assumed in presence/absence analyses, although this assumption may not hold.

The library was generated by the immunoSEQ multiplex PCR assay. For the multiplex PCR, a mixture combining 60 forward primers for TCR Vbeta segments and 13 reverse primers for TCR Jbeta segments was used. A multiplex PCR assay on genomic DNA amplified the CDR3 region of rearranged TCR beta genes. The amplified TCR beta libraries were sequenced on the Illumina HiSeq System as 87-base-pair reads. The authors' analysis ran thus. A later analysis counted 75 million to 100 million unique TCR beta chains across the 500 to 850 repertoires, and roughly 9.9 million of these chains were shared by at least two donors. A nearest-neighbor algorithm error-corrected the raw reads and collapsed the reads into unique sequences, merging closely related sequences to remove PCR and sequencing errors. V, D and J gene segments were assigned by aligning CDR3 sequences to IMGT reference sequences. Each retained sequence needed at least a six-nucleotide match to both a V gene segment and a J gene segment. Rearrangements were called productive when the CDR3 lacked stop codons and stayed in frame with V and J; all others were non-productive. Following IMGT convention, CDR3 was defined as the stretch from the second conserved V-encoded cysteine up to the conserved J-encoded phenylalanine. Sequences without an unambiguous match to a single V gene segment were excluded from the earlier analysis of several hundred of the donors. In an earlier analysis of 587 of the donors, a V segment was called functional when productive rearrangements were above 56.7%, and segregating when the standard deviation between donors exceeded 5%. A statistical classification framework was built to diagnose cytomegalovirus status from the catalog of TCR beta chain sequences. In a later analysis, TCR nucleotide sequences were compared against IMGT/GENE-DB human TR gene sequences so that V and J genes could be assigned. A later analysis assigned CDR3 sequences and most-parsimonious VDJ recombination scenarios with the TCRdist pipeline. In a later analysis, each TCR beta chain was defined by its CDR3 amino acid sequence together with its V-gene family, and reads without a unique V-gene family were excluded. To address suspected cross-contamination and a sequencing artifact, a later analysis removed under 600 highly shared, low-generation-probability nucleotide sequences. In a later analysis, a clonal expansion index was calculated for each public chain from normalized within-repertoire ranks of inferred template counts. In a later analysis, generation probabilities were computed using a VDJ recombination model fitted to out-of-frame rearrangements, and the results were checked against IGoR. A later analysis scored TCR-TCR, TCR-HLA and TCR-CMV co-occurrence with hypergeometric tests, applying a repertoire-size bias correction to TCR pairs. In a later analysis, false discovery rates were estimated by permuting HLA or CMV assignments 20 times. A later analysis grouped co-occurring TCRs with DBSCAN, adding TCRdist sequence similarity when clustering within HLA-allele-positive subsets. Repertoires with fewer than 30,000 or more than 120,000 public chains, plus five repertoires with anomalous nucleotide sharing, were excluded from co-occurrence clustering. Drawn from immuneACCESS, this table holds only the in-frame rearrangements with V and J called that TCRdb kept. Clones are partly lost; checked studies trace under half to an unresolved V gene and leave the rest unexplained. That table is the source of V, J and clone size, and D and trimming were worked out from the DNA. The sample profile shows about 140,000 clones; 76% of them were found once. The ten largest clones capture approximately 1.8% of the sample.

Details on this clone: Its antigen is not yet known. The input lacks base qualities; no much larger clone sits a single base away.

The CDR3 goes from the cysteine to the phenylalanine over 16 residues. Only CDR3 DNA remains: 48 bases, in frame from the first base. For this chain, trimming is 0 bases at the V end and 9 bases at the J end, and the number of junction bases without a gene match is 6. The CDR1 and CDR2 encoded by the germline V gene (reference sequence) are WNHNN and SYGVQD. In total, more than 500 healthy bone marrow donors made up the cohort. At the time of sampling, every cohort member was nominally healthy, though immune exposures that went unrecorded were likely present. The donor was CMV seronegative and was included in the group of a few hundred seronegative cohort members. Each donor provided a peripheral blood sample, and peripheral blood mononuclear cells were used for TCR beta sequencing. Genomic DNA extraction from the blood cell samples was performed with the Qiagen DNeasy Blood Extraction Kit.

The TCR sequence derives from a man in his forties or fifties in good health and CMV-seronegative. The specimen sequenced was PBMCs. The sequence links TRBV10-1 to TRBJ2-1, with 12 middle bases fitting TRBD2. The nucleotide sequence reads TGCGCCAGCAGTGAGTCGAGACTAGCGGGAGACGGTGAGCAGTTCTTC. This gives the protein CASSESRLAGDGEQFF.